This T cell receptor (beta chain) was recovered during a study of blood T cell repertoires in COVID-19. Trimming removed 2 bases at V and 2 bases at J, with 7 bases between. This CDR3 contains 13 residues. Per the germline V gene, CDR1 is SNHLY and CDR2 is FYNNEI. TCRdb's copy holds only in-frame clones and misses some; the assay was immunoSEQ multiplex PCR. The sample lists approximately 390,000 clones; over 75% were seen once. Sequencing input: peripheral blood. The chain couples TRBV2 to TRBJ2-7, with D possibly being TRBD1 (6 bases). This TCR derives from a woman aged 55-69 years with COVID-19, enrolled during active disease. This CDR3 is CASSEQGTYEQYF. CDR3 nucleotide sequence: TGTGCCAGCAGTGAACAGGGGACCTACGAGCAGTACTTC. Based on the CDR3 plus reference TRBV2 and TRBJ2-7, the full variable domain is EPEVTQTPSHQVTQMGQEVILRCVPISNHLYFYWYRQILGQKVEFLVSFYNNEISEKSEIFDDQFSVERPDGSNFTLKIRSTKLEDSAMYFCASSEQGTYEQYFGPGTRLTVT.